This T cell receptor (beta chain) comes out of a study of OX40 agonist ivuxolimab in advanced cancers. The overall study: Patients' therapy was ivuxolimab, an antibody that acts as an agonist of OX40 (CD134). Study outcomes and limitations: Partial responders at 0.1-3.0 mg/kg had among the lowest clonal expansion.

On this clone itself: No antigen is known for it.

Trimming at V came to 3 bases and at J to 7 bases, leaving 5 bases not matched to a gene. CDR3 length: 13 amino acids. Germline CDR1 is MGHRA and CDR2 is YSYEKL. Generated by immunoSEQ multiplex PCR, the TCRdb table keeps only in-frame clones and is missing some. The sample lists around 52,000 clones, around 80% occurring once. This receptor was obtained from an adult with an advanced solid tumor such as melanoma, head and neck, liver or kidney cancer. The chain carries TRBV4-1 and TRBJ1-1, with TRBD1 identical over 7 bases. This sample comprised CD4+ or CD8+ T cells sorted from blood, obtained in a trial of the OX40 agonist ivuxolimab. The chain's CDR3 is CASSHLAGGEAFF. CDR3 DNA sequence: TGCGCCAGCAGCCATCTTGCAGGGGGTGAAGCTTTCTTT.